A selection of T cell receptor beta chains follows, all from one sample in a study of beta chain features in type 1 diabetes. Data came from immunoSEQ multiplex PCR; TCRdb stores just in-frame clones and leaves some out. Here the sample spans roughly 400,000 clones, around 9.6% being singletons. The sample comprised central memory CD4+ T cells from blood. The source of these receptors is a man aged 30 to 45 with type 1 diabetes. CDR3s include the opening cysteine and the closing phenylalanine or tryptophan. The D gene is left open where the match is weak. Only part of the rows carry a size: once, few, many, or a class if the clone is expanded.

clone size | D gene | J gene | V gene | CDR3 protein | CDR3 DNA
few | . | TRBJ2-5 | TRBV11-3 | CASSLYGKETQYF | TGTGCCAGCAGCTTATACGGAAAAGAGACCCAGTACTTC
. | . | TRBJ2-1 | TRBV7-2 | CASSLGSNNEQFF | TGTGCCAGCAGCTTAGGCTCCAACAATGAGCAGTTCTTC
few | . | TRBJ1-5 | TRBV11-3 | CASSLHPFLLSNQPQHF | TGTGCCAGCAGCCTGCACCCGTTCTTACTTAGCAATCAGCCCCAGCATTTT
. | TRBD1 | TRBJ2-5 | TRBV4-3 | CASSQEGQGGETQYF | TGCGCCAGCAGCCAAGAGGGACAGGGGGGGGAGACCCAGTACTTC
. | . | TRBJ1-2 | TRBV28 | CASSSMDIAAYGYTF | TGTGCCAGCAGTTCTATGGACATCGCGGCCTATGGCTACACCTTC
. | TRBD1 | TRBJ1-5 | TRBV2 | CASRETGGGQPQHF | TGTGCCAGCAGGGAGACAGGGGGTGGTCAGCCCCAGCATTTT
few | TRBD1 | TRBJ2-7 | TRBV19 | CASSRDRGFEQYF | TGTGCCAGCTCTAGGGACAGGGGATTCGAGCAGTACTTC
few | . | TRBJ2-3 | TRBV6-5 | CASSYGATSTDTQYF | TGTGCCAGCAGTTACGGGGCTACTAGCACAGATACGCAGTATTTT
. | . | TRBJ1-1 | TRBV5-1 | CASRASGGSGEAFF | TGCGCCAGCAGGGCCTCCGGAGGGAGCGGTGAAGCTTTCTTT
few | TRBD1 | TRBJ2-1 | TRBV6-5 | CATTGTGKGGLFF | TGTGCCACCACCGGGACAGGGAAGGGAGGGTTGTTCTTC